This T cell receptor beta chain originates from a study of cytotoxic CD8 clonotypes in ibrutinib-treated CLL. Study-level background: The samples contained 260,000 or so productive templates on average. They also contained an average of about 100,000 productive rearrangements.

The germline V and J ends were trimmed by 2 bases and 11 bases, with 12 bases remaining between them. This CDR3 region has 12 residues. The germline CDR1 and CDR2 sequences are MNHEY and SMNVEV (reference sequence). Using immunoSEQ multiplex PCR, the repertoire was profiled, and TCRdb retains in-frame clones only, with some absent. The data show more than 200,000 clones, under 80% seen once. Sequencing used PBMCs, obtained after 24 months of ibrutinib treatment. The V and J genes are TRBV27 and TRBJ1-1; the D gene is possibly TRBD1 (5 bases). This sequence originates from a human donor with chronic lymphocytic leukemia. The CDR3 is CASSLRGKNAFF. CDR3 coding DNA: TGTGCCAGCAGTTTACGGGGCAAGAATGCTTTCTTT.